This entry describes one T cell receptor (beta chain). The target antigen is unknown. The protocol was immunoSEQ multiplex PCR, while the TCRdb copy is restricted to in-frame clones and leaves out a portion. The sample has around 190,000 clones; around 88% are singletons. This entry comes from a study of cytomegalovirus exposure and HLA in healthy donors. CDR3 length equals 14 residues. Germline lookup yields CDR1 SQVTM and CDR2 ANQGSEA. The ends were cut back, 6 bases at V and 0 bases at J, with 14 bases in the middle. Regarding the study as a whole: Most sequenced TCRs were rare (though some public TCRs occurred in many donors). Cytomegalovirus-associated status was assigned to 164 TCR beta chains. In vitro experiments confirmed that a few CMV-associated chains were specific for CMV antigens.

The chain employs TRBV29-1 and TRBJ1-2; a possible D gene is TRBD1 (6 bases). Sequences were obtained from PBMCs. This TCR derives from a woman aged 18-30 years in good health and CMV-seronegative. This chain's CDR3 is CSVNPDSANYGYTF. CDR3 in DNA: TGCAGCGTCAACCCGGACAGTGCTAACTATGGCTACACCTTC.